This paragraph covers one TCR beta chain sequence. Its antigen is not known. In the PCR, 60 Vbeta and 13 Jbeta primers were used. Assay: immunoSEQ multiplex PCR; the TCRdb copy retains only in-frame clones and omits some. The top ten hold under 3.5% of the sample, which has about 160,000 clones, about 71% seen once. Germline V CDR1 and CDR2: GTSNPN, SVGIG (reference sequence). The germline V and J ends were trimmed by 2 bases and 4 bases, with 11 bases remaining between them. The CDR3 covers 13 residues. These data originate in a study of cytomegalovirus exposure and HLA in healthy donors. Study-level points and caveats: Among TCR beta chains, those listed as cytomegalovirus-associated numbered some 160.

The TCR comes from a woman between 25 and 40 years old in good health and CMV-seronegative. Sequencing was done on a sample of PBMCs. The chain carries TRBV30 and TRBJ2-5; D might be TRBD2 (6 bases). As DNA, the CDR3 is TGTGCCTGGAGTACCCAGGGAGGAGAGACCCAGTACTTC. This codes for CAWSTQGGETQYF.